This T cell receptor beta chain was identified in a study of T cell repertoires in cytomegalovirus infection. This clonotype has a single count. Its target is not known. Germline loops: CDR1 MNHEY, CDR2 SVGEGT. The V end was cut by 2 bases, the J end by 2 bases, with 14 bases between. This CDR3 has 16 residues. TCRdb analysed the reads with MiXCR anew, one entry per CDR3 protein. The top ten clones hold 34% of a sample with some 130,000 distinct CDR3 sequences, around 25% of them seen once. The sequenced sample consisted of PBMCs, sequenced either directly or after in vitro stimulation (not recorded which). The chain recombines TRBV6-2 or TRBV6-3 with TRBJ2-3; D perhaps matches TRBD2 (6 bases). This clonotype was obtained from a human donor in good health (CMV status not recorded). Some clones in this sample may be carry-over from other donors' samples. CDR3 in amino acids: CASSYGPGLLTDTQYF. DNA of the CDR3: TGTGCCAGCAGTTACGGGCCGGGACTCCTCACAGATACGCAGTATTTT.